The 22 T cell receptor beta chains presented below share a single source sample, sequenced in a study of shared clonotypes between healthy human individuals. Measured with immunoSEQ multiplex PCR; TCRdb has only the in-frame clones, and not every one. The sample has some 240,000 clones; 65% to 70% are singletons. Sequencing was done on a sample of memory CD4+ T cells sorted from blood. Subset here: CD45RA-negative fraction. Source of these receptors: a man aged 25 to 45 in good health.

This clone was counted a single time. The chain employs TRBV5-4 and TRBJ2-2; 7 nucleotides align to TRBD2. V gave up 7 bases and J gave up 3 bases; unmatched junction bases: 6. CDR3 size: 14 residues. CDR1 SGHNT and CDR2 YYREEE come from the germline V gene (reference sequence). CDR3 sequence reads: CASGRLADTGELFF. DNA of the CDR3: TGTGCCAGCGGTCGGCTAGCGGACACCGGGGAGCTGTTTTTT.

This clone has only a few counts. At one boundary the junction diverges from the germline segment, which might be a read error. The chain uses TRBV5-1 and TRBJ2-7, with 14 bases that match TRBD2. Germline V CDR1 and CDR2: SGHRS, YFSETQ. The CDR3 covers 17 residues. The CDR3 region is CASSGGTSGSVSHEQYF. The CDR3 DNA is TGCGCCAGCAGCGGGGGGACTAGCGGGAGTGTCTCCCACGAGCAGTACTTC.

On this clone itself: A far larger clone is one base from this, pointing to a likely read error. DNA for the CDR3: TGCAGCGTTCGGGGCCCCAGGAACTATGGCTACACCTTC. It specifies CSVRGPRNYGYTF. The chain uses TRBV29-1 and TRBJ1-2; maybe TRBD1 (5 bases). Deletions cut 5 bases from V and 2 bases from J, with 12 bases between. Germline loops: CDR1 SQVTM, CDR2 ANQGSEA. The CDR3 runs 13 residues.

This chain joins TRBV11-1 and TRBJ2-7, with D unclear. The CDR3 length is 14 residues. CDR1 SGHAT and CDR2 FQDESV come from the germline V gene (reference sequence). Trimming pared 1 base from V and 1 base from J, leaving 8 bases between. CDR3 residues: CASSLEPGSYEQYF. CDR3 DNA: TGTGCCAGCAGCTTAGAACCGGGTTCCTACGAGCAGTACTTC.

The chain combines TRBV5-1 with TRBJ2-7; TRBD1 aligns across 9 bases. The J segment lost 6 bases and the V segment lost 4 bases, leaving 8 bases of the junction unmatched. Looked up from germline, CDR1 is SGHRS and CDR2 is YFSETQ. This CDR3 is built from 14 residues. The DNA of the CDR3 is TGCGCCAGCAGCCCCGGGACAGGGCTAACCGAGCAGTACTTC. This gives the protein CASSPGTGLTEQYF.

This clone was counted between two and nine times. The gene calls are TRBV19 and TRBJ1-5; TRBD1 agrees at 7 bases. The V gene end was trimmed by 0 bases and the J gene end by 15 bases; junction bases not matched to a gene: 8. The CDR3 runs to 13 residues. Germline V gene data show CDR1 as LNHDA and CDR2 as SQIVND (reference sequence). The CDR3 loop is CASSIDREQGPHF. Here the CDR3 DNA reads TGTGCCAGTAGTATAGATCGGGAACAGGGGCCGCATTTT.

The rearrangement joins TRBV29-1 to TRBJ2-5; D unresolved. CDR3 length: 11 amino acids. Trimming took off 8 bases at V and 5 bases at J, with 12 bases between the two ends. CDR1 is SQVTM and CDR2 is ANQGSEA in the germline V gene. CDR3 region: CSLTIGETQYF. The CDR3 bases are TGCAGCCTCACGATAGGCGAGACCCAGTACTTC. The full variable domain, its missing parts supplied by reference TRBV29-1 and TRBJ2-5, is SAVISQKPSRDICQRGTSLTIQCQVDSQVTMMFWYRQQPGQSLTLIATANQGSEATYESGFVIDKFPISRPNLTFSTLTVSNMSPEDSSIYLCSLTIGETQYFGPGTRLLVL.

This chain connects TRBV28 to TRBJ1-4; D might be TRBD1 (5 bases). The V gene lost 6 bases and the J gene lost 3 bases, with 23 bases spanning the gap. Germline CDR1 and CDR2: MDHEN and SYDVKM. This CDR3 region has 18 residues. The CDR3 protein is CASSSPQSRGAANEKLFF. The CDR3 nucleotides read TGTGCCAGCAGCTCCCCTCAATCGCGTGGGGCGGCTAATGAAAAACTGTTTTTT.

The V gene is TRBV2, the J gene TRBJ2-3, with a tentative D call TRBD1 (5 bases). Germline CDR1 reads SNHLY; CDR2 reads FYNNEI. The CDR3 totals 13 residues. V gave up 4 bases and J gave up 1 base, with 6 bases separating them. In nucleotides, the CDR3 is TGTGCCAGCAGTGTAGGGGGCACAGATACGCAGTATTTT. This gives the protein CASSVGGTDTQYF.

The chain has TRBV6-6 and TRBJ2-7, with TRBD2 matching 7 bases. Per the germline V gene, CDR1 is MNHNY and CDR2 is SVGAGI (reference sequence). V lost 5 bases and J lost 4; bases outside the gene matches: 8. This CDR3 spans 14 amino acids. CDR3 region: CASSRAGKGYEQYF. CDR3 DNA sequence: TGTGCCAGCAGTAGAGCGGGAAAAGGGTACGAGCAGTACTTC.

The chain recombines TRBV5-6 with TRBJ1-3, with no clear D. From germline, CDR1 is SGHDT and CDR2 YYEEEE. The CDR3 totals 15 residues. The V and J ends lost 5 bases and 0 bases respectively, with 12 bases between them. CDR3 sequence reads: CASSSPDTSGNTIYF. CDR3 DNA sequence: TGTGCCAGCAGTTCCCCTGACACCTCTGGAAACACCATATATTTT.

The V and J genes are TRBV7-2 and TRBJ2-3; TRBD2 is a possible D gene (5 bases). Germline V gene data show CDR1 as SGHTA and CDR2 as FQGNSA. The CDR3 is made up of 14 amino acids. The ends were cut back, 8 bases at V and 4 bases at J, with 16 bases in the middle. CDR3 amino acids: CASSLGKGADTQYF. CDR3 nucleotides: TGTGCCAGCTCACTCGGGAAGGGCGCAGATACGCAGTATTTT.

This chain uses TRBV15 with TRBJ2-2; no firm D call. Germline values: CDR1 LNHNV, CDR2 YYDKDF (reference sequence). The CDR3 has 13 amino acids. The germline V and J ends were trimmed by 7 bases and 0 bases, with 6 bases remaining between them. The chain's CDR3 is CATTRANTGELFF. The CDR3 bases are TGTGCCACCACTAGGGCGAACACCGGGGAGCTGTTTTTT.

CDR3 region: CAWSVKRQFYNEQFF. In nucleotides, the CDR3 is TGTGCCTGGAGTGTAAAGCGGCAGTTCTACAATGAGCAGTTCTTC. The chain has TRBV30 and TRBJ2-1; tentative D call: TRBD2 (5 bases). The CDR3 loop spans 15 amino acids. V was cut by 0 bases and J by 3 bases, with 12 bases left in between. Per germline, CDR1 GTSNPN and CDR2 SVGIG (reference sequence).

As for this clone: It differs at one base from a far larger clone, so likely a read error. The same CDR3 can be traced to other DNA sequences in this sample. The CDR3 reads CASSLDSEQFF. The CDR3 DNA reads as TGTGCTAGCAGCCTAGACAGTGAGCAGTTCTTC. The chain is built from TRBV7-9 and TRBJ2-1, with D maybe TRBD1 (5 bases). CDR1 and CDR2 (germline): SEHNR, FQNEAQ (reference sequence). The CDR3 loop spans 11 amino acids.

The CDR3 loop reads CASSESRLAGMYNEQFF. The CDR3, as DNA: TGCGCCAGCAGTGAGTCGAGACTAGCGGGCATGTACAATGAGCAGTTCTTC. The V gene is TRBV10-1, the J gene TRBJ2-1, with 10 bases aligning to TRBD2. The junction had 6 bases not matched to a gene; V was cut back by 0 bases and J by 4 bases. The germline CDR1 and CDR2 sequences are WNHNN and SYGVQD (reference sequence). There are 17 residues in the CDR3.

There are a few counts of this clone. The rearrangement joins TRBV18 to TRBJ1-1, with a tentative D call TRBD1 (6 bases). The CDR3 is 14 residues long. Deletions cut 4 bases from V and 3 bases from J, with 12 bases between. Per the germline V gene, CDR1 is KGHSH and CDR2 is LQKENI. CDR3 coding DNA: TGTGCCAGCTCACAGAATAGGGGGGACACTGAAGCTTTCTTT. Protein: CASSQNRGDTEAFF.

This clone showed up just once. The chain links TRBV2 to TRBJ2-5; tentative D call: TRBD2 (5 bases). V was cut by 8 bases and J by 4 bases, with 11 bases left in between. The CDR3 consists of 12 residues. Germline CDR1 SNHLY, CDR2 FYNNEI. CDR3 sequence (DNA): TGTGCCAGCGGGAGAGACGGAGAGACCCAGTACTTC. Translating it yields CASGRDGETQYF.

The V call is TRBV5-4, the J call TRBJ1-2; no reliable D call. The length of the CDR3 is 16 residues. Trimming cost V 4 bases and J 0 bases, with 16 bases left between them. Germline values: CDR1 SGHNT, CDR2 YYREEE (reference sequence). This chain's CDR3 is CASSAAPSPTNYGYTF. CDR3 nucleotide sequence: TGTGCCAGCAGCGCCGCCCCATCCCCAACTAACTATGGCTACACCTTC.

CDR3 sequence reads: CASSQYSGLTYEQYF. The CDR3 bases are TGTGCCAGCAGTCAATATAGCGGACTTACCTACGAGCAGTACTTC. V usage is TRBV7-9 and J usage is TRBJ2-7; TRBD2 is a possible D gene (6 bases). The germline CDR1 and CDR2 sequences are SEHNR and FQNEAQ (reference sequence). This CDR3 region has 15 residues. V was pared by 6 bases and J by 2 bases, with 17 bases between.

This clone was seen many times. The J gene is TRBJ2-3, the V gene TRBV5-1; either TRBD1 or TRBD2 may supply D (6 bases each). From germline, CDR1 is SGHRS and CDR2 YFSETQ. V lost 4 bases and J lost 0, with 15 bases in between. This CDR3 comprises 16 residues. The CDR3: CASSTFGGGSTDTQYF. The CDR3, as DNA: TGCGCCAGCAGCACCTTCGGGGGCGGGAGCACAGATACGCAGTATTTT.

This clone was counted at least ten times. The rearrangement uses TRBV5-1 and TRBJ1-5, with 10 bases fitting TRBD1. Germline loops: CDR1 SGHRS, CDR2 YFSETQ. This CDR3 region has 15 residues. The ends lost 0 bases at V and 5 bases at J; junction bases unmatched: 2. CDR3 residues: CASSLEGTGDQPQHF. CDR3 coding DNA: TGCGCCAGCAGCTTGGAAGGGACAGGGGATCAGCCCCAGCATTTT.